The 15 T cell receptor beta chains given below trace back to one sample, sequenced in a study of OX40 agonist ivuxolimab in advanced cancers. Some clones are missing from TCRdb's copy, which holds only in-frame ones; the method was immunoSEQ multiplex PCR. The table lists roughly 100,000 clones, over 85% of them singletons. Here the sequenced sample was CD4+ or CD8+ T cells sorted from blood, taken in a trial of the OX40 agonist ivuxolimab. The origin of the receptors is an adult with an advanced solid tumor such as melanoma, head and neck, liver or kidney cancer.

The V and J genes are TRBV28 and TRBJ2-1; 11 nucleotides match TRBD2. Germline V lookup: CDR1 MDHEN, CDR2 SYDVKM. With 10 bases clipped from V and 4 bases from J, the junction kept 3 bases outside the gene matches. There are 13 residues in the CDR3. This CDR3 reads CAILAGGYNEQFF. In DNA, the CDR3 is TGTGCCATCCTAGCGGGGGGTTACAATGAGCAGTTCTTC. The complete variable domain, with remaining parts taken from reference TRBV28 and TRBJ2-1, reads DVKVTQSSRYLVKRTGEKVFLECVQDMDHENMFWYRQDPGLGLRLIYFSYDVKMKEKGDIPEGYSVSREKKERFSLILESASTNQTSMYLCAILAGGYNEQFFGPGTRLTVL.

V gene TRBV27 combines with J gene TRBJ2-1, with 12 nucleotides matching TRBD2. CDR1 is MNHEY and CDR2 is SMNVEV in the germline V gene (reference sequence). The J segment lost 3 bases and the V segment lost 6 bases, leaving 3 bases of the junction unmatched. The CDR3 loop spans 15 amino acids. DNA of the CDR3: TGTGCCAGCAGGCTGACTAGCGGGGGCTACAATGAGCAGTTCTTC. This translates into CASRLTSGGYNEQFF.

The chain joins TRBV5-1 to TRBJ2-7; possibly TRBD1 for D (5 bases). The ends were cut back, 1 base at V and 5 bases at J, with 10 bases in the middle. CDR1 and CDR2 (germline): SGHRS, YFSETQ. The CDR3 contains 13 residues. CDR3 DNA sequence: TGCGCCAGCAGCTTGAGAAGGGGCCACGAGCAGTACTTC. Its protein product is CASSLRRGHEQYF.

The V call is TRBV2, the J call TRBJ1-1; D is uncertain. V was trimmed by 6 bases and J by 3 bases, leaving 17 bases between them. The CDR3 has 15 amino acids. Germline V gene sequence: CDR1 SNHLY, CDR2 FYNNEI. The CDR3, as DNA: TGTGCCAGCAGGAAGGAGTCTTCTGGGCACACTGAAGCTTTCTTT. It is translated as CASRKESSGHTEAFF.

V and J are TRBV30 and TRBJ2-1; D remains ambiguous. V lost 0 bases and J 4 bases, leaving 10 bases between the germline ends. The CDR3 has 14 residues. Germline V gene data show CDR1 as GTSNPN and CDR2 as SVGIG (reference sequence). CDR3 in DNA: TGTGCCTGGAGTGTACCCGGGCCGTACAATGAGCAGTTCTTC. Translating it yields CAWSVPGPYNEQFF.

V is TRBV2 and J is TRBJ1-5; 7 nucleotides match TRBD1. Losses at the gene ends were 6 bases for V and 7 bases for J; bases not matched to a gene: 3. CDR3 length equals 12 residues. Germline V gene data show CDR1 as SNHLY and CDR2 as FYNNEI. CDR3 sequence reads: CASRSGGQPQHF. The CDR3 DNA reads as TGTGCCAGCAGGTCAGGGGGACAGCCCCAGCATTTT.

This chain joins TRBV28 and TRBJ2-5; 12 positions match TRBD2. Germline V lookup: CDR1 MDHEN, CDR2 SYDVKM. J was trimmed by 2 bases and V by 10 bases; bases with no gene match: 2. This CDR3 is built from 13 residues. The chain's CDR3 is CATSGGAQETQYF. The CDR3 coding sequence is TGTGCCACTAGCGGGGGGGCTCAAGAGACCCAGTACTTC.

The rearrangement joins TRBV6-6 to TRBJ2-1; D possibly corresponds to TRBD2 (6 bases). The CDR3 totals 12 residues. CDR1 is MNHNY and CDR2 is SVGAGI in the germline V gene (reference sequence). Trimming took 5 bases from V and 6 from J, leaving 8 bases between them. CDR3 sequence: CASSISGNEQFF. In nucleotides, the CDR3 is TGTGCCAGCAGTATTAGCGGCAATGAGCAGTTCTTC.

The chain employs TRBV10-2 and TRBJ2-5; D may match TRBD1 or TRBD2 (6 bases each). Germline V gene sequence: CDR1 WSHSY, CDR2 SAAADI. Between the trimmed V and J ends, which lost 2 bases and 4 bases, there was a span of 11 bases. This CDR3 is built from 14 residues. For the CDR3, the DNA is TGCGCCAGCAGTGAGATGGGGGGCGCAGAGACCCAGTACTTC. Its translation is CASSEMGGAETQYF.

This chain connects TRBV5-8 to TRBJ1-5; the D gene is possibly TRBD1 (5 bases). There are 11 residues in the CDR3. Trimming cost V 1 base and J 16 bases, with 12 bases left between them. Looked up from germline, CDR1 is SGHTS and CDR2 is YDEGEE. DNA for the CDR3: TGTGCCAGCAGCTTGCGGGCGGGGGTACATTTT. Translating it yields CASSLRAGVHF. Full variable domain (rest looked up from reference TRBV5-8 and TRBJ1-5): EAGVTQSPTHLIKTRGQQATLRCSPISGHTSVYWYQQALGLGLQFLLWYDEGEERNRGNFPPRFSGRQFPNYSSELNVNALELEDSALYLCASSLRAGVHFGDGTRLSIL.

This chain joins TRBV28 and TRBJ2-7, with 16 bases aligning to TRBD2. V trimming: 5 bases; J trimming: 2 bases; junction bases outside the gene matches: 3. The germline V gene has CDR1 MDHEN and CDR2 SYDVKM. CDR3 size: 16 residues. CDR3 sequence reads: CASSTGTSGGAYEQYF. CDR3 bases: TGTGCCAGCAGTACAGGGACTAGCGGGGGGGCCTACGAGCAGTACTTC.

This clone was seen once. This sequence joins TRBV19 and TRBJ1-5; D is unresolved. CDR1 and CDR2 from the germline V gene are LNHDA and SQIVND (reference sequence). The CDR3 sequence is 16 residues long. The V gene lost 3 bases and the J gene lost 4 bases, with 16 bases spanning the gap. The CDR3 loop is CASSIRRPAPNQPQHF. The CDR3 nucleotides read TGTGCCAGTAGTATTCGACGCCCTGCACCGAATCAGCCCCAGCATTTT.

The chain is built from TRBV19 and TRBJ2-7; D unresolved. CDR1 and CDR2 (germline): LNHDA, SQIVND (reference sequence). Trimming stripped 7 bases from V and 5 bases from J, with 18 bases between. The CDR3 has 14 residues. CDR3 coding DNA: TGTGCCAGTACTGCTTCCGACGTACCCCACGAGCAGTACTTC. It yields the protein CASTASDVPHEQYF.

This clone was observed a single time. This chain joins TRBV30 and TRBJ1-4, with 9 bases identical to TRBD1. The V segment lost 3 bases and the J segment 10 bases; nucleotides outside the gene matches: 3. Germline CDR1 reads GTSNPN; CDR2 reads SVGIG (reference sequence). This CDR3 has 12 amino acids. CDR3 in amino acids: CAWRPGQGKLFF. The CDR3 DNA is TGTGCCTGGAGACCGGGACAGGGAAAACTGTTTTTT.

The chain recombines TRBV5-1 with TRBJ2-3, with D unclear. Trimming left V 4 bases short and J 2 bases short, with 14 bases between. CDR1 is SGHRS and CDR2 is YFSETQ in the germline V gene. This CDR3 spans 15 amino acids. The CDR3 loop reads CASSPRGGYTDTQYF. The CDR3 nucleotides are TGCGCCAGCAGCCCTCGTGGCGGATACACAGATACGCAGTATTTT. Using reference TRBV5-1 and TRBJ2-3 for the parts outside the CDR3, the full variable domain is KAGVTQTPRYLIKTRGQQVTLSCSPISGHRSVSWYQQTPGQGLQFLFEYFSETQRNKGNFPGRFSGRQFSNSRSEMNVSTLELGDSALYLCASSPRGGYTDTQYFGPGTRLTVL.